Listed below are T cell receptor beta chains from one sample, sequenced in a study of PD-L1 blockade in urothelial cancer. Sequencing was performed with immunoSEQ multiplex PCR; in TCRdb, only in-frame clones are kept and a portion is missing. Found here are around 40,000 clones, 83% of them singletons; the top ten hold about a sixth. This sample comprised PBMCs, obtained around atezolizumab (anti-PD-L1) treatment. All receptors derive from a man aged 55 to 70 with urothelial cancer. The CDR3 runs from the conserved cysteine through the conserved F or W. The D gene is left open where the match is weak. The size field is filled for only some rows; it gives once, few, many or a size class.

clone_size	j_call	d_call	v_call	cdr3_aa	cdr3_nt
once	TRBJ1-4	-	TRBV28	CASSSYRVWDEKLFF	TGTGCCAGCAGTTCTTACAGGGTGTGGGATGAAAAACTGTTTTTT
-	TRBJ2-7	TRBD2	TRBV27	CASSSGGQTYEQYF	TGTGCCAGCAGCTCGGGGGGGCAGACCTACGAGCAGTACTTC
-	TRBJ2-2	TRBD2	TRBV5-4	CASSSMTSGMRGNTGELFF	TGTGCCAGCAGCTCGATGACTAGCGGGATGAGGGGGAACACCGGGGAGCTGTTTTTT
-	TRBJ2-1	-	TRBV4-2	CASSQDVRNEQFF	TGTGCCAGCAGCCAAGATGTTCGCAATGAGCAGTTCTTC
-	TRBJ1-2	-	TRBV28	CASSRGGDGYTF	TGTGCCAGCAGTAGGGGGGGGGATGGCTACACCTTC
-	TRBJ1-1	-	TRBV13	CASSQSTERWNTEAFF	TGTGCCAGCAGCCAAAGCACAGAACGATGGAACACTGAAGCTTTCTTT
-	TRBJ2-1	TRBD2	TRBV6-4	CASSDSGGAGDEQFF	TGTGCCAGCAGTGATAGCGGGGGGGCCGGGGATGAGCAGTTCTTC
-	TRBJ2-5	TRBD2	TRBV11-2	CASSLDRASGRETQYF	TGTGCCAGCAGCTTAGATCGGGCTAGCGGGAGAGAGACCCAGTACTTC
-	TRBJ2-3	-	TRBV11-2	CASSSTGITDTQYF	TGTGCCAGCAGCAGTACAGGGATAACAGATACGCAGTATTTT
-	TRBJ1-5	-	TRBV28	CASSLGRYQPQHF	TGTGCCAGCAGTTTAGGCAGATATCAGCCCCAGCATTTT